The clone carrying this T cell receptor beta chain appeared a few times. The antigen remains undetermined. These data belong to a study of CD8 T cells in ankylosing spondylitis. Study results and limitations: Disease-linked clones reportedly concentrated significantly in matched ankylosing spondylitis synovial fluid.

Between the trimmed V and J ends, which lost 5 bases and 4 bases, there was a span of 12 bases. The CDR3 contains 13 residues. CDR1 is MNHEY, CDR2 SMNVEV, per germline (reference sequence). It was by quantitative 5'-RACE with molecular barcodes that TCR beta libraries were made. In TCRdb, the 5' RACE reads were re-called with MiXCR into one record per CDR3 protein. Of about 250,000 distinct CDR3 sequences listed, over 30% were seen once; the top ten hold approximately 4.6%. The origin of this receptor is a male donor with ankylosing spondylitis or in good health (not recorded which). The chain is built from TRBV27 and TRBJ2-7; D is undetermined. Sequencing input: blood, either unsorted or a sorted T cell fraction (not recorded which). The DNA of the CDR3 is TGTGCCAGCAGTCCCCACGTTTCGTACGAGCAGTACTTC. This encodes CASSPHVSYEQYF.